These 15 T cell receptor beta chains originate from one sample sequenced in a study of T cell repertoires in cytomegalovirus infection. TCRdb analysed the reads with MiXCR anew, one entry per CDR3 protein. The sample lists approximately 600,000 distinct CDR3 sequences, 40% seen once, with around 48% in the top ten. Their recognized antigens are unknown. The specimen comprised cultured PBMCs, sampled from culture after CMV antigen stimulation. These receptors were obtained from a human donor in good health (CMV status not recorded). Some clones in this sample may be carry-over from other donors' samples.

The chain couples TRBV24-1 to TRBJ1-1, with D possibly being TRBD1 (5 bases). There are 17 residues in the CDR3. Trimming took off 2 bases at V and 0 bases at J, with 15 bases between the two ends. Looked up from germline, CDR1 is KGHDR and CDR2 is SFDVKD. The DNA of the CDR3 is TGTGCCACCAGTGATTACGGGCACGGGGCATTGAACACTGAAGCTTTCTTT. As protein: CATSDYGHGALNTEAFF.

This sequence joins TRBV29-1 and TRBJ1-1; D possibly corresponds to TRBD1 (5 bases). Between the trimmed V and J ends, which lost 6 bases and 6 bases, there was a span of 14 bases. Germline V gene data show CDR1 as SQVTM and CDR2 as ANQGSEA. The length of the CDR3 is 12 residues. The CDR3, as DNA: TGCAGCGTGGGACCGCGTCACTCTGAAGCTTTCTTT. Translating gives CSVGPRHSEAFF.

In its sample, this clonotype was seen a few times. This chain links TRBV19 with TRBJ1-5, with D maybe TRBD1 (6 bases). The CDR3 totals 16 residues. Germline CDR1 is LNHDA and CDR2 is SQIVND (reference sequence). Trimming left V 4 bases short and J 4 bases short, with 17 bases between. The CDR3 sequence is CASSRSTGTKNQPQHF. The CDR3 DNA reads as TGTGCCAGTAGTAGATCCACCGGGACAAAAAATCAGCCCCAGCATTTT.

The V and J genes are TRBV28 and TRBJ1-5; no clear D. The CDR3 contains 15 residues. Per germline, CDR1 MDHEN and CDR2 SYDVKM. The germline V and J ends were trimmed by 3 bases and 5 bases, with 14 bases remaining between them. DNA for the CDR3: TGTGCCAGCAGTTTGTGGGGAGTGAGCGATCAGCCCCAGCATTTT. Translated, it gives CASSLWGVSDQPQHF.

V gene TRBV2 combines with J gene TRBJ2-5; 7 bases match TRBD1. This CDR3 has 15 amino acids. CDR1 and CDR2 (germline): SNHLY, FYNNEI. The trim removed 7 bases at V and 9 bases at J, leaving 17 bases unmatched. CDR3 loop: CASTPFSTGLRAQYF. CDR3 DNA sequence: TGTGCCAGCACCCCCTTTTCGACAGGGCTGAGGGCCCAGTACTTC.

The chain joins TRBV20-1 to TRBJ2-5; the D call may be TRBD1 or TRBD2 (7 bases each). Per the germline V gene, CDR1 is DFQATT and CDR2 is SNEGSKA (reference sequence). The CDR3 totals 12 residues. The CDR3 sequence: CSGQGGGETQYF. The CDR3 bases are TGCAGCGGGCAGGGGGGGGGAGAGACCCAGTACTTC.

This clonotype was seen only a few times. CDR3 protein: CASSQDLRDTQYF. DNA of the CDR3: TGTGCCAGCAGCCAAGATTTGCGAGATACGCAGTATTTT. The V call is TRBV14, the J call TRBJ2-3; no clear D. Germline V lookup: CDR1 SGHDN, CDR2 FVKESK. This CDR3 is built from 13 residues. The V gene lost 0 bases and the J gene lost 5 bases, with 6 bases spanning the gap. Together with reference TRBV14 and TRBJ2-3, the CDR3 gives the full variable domain: EAGVTQFPSHSVIEKGQTVTLRCDPISGHDNLYWYRRVMGKEIKFLLHFVKESKQDESGMPNNRFLAERTGGTYSTLKVQPAELEDSGVYFCASSQDLRDTQYFGPGTRLTVL.

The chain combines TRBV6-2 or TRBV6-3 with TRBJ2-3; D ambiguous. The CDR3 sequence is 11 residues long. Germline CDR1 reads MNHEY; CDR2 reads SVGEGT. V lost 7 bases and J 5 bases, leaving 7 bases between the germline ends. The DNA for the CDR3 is TGTGCCAGCAAGGTGATAGATACGCAGTATTTT. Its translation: CASKVIDTQYF.

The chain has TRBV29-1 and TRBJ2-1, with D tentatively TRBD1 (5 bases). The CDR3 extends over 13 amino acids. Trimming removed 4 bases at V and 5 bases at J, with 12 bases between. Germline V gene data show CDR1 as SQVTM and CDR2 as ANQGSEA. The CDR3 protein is CSVAGAANNEQFF. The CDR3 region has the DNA TGCAGCGTTGCTGGGGCAGCTAACAATGAGCAGTTCTTC.

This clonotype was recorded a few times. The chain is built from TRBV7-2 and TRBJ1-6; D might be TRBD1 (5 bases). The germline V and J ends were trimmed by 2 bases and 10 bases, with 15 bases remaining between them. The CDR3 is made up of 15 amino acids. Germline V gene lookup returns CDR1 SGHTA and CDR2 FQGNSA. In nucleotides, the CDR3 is TGTGCCAGCAGCTTAAGGGACTGGGGTTTGTCACCCCTCCACTTT. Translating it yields CASSLRDWGLSPLHF. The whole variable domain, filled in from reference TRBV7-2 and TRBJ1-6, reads GAGVSQSPSNKVTEKGKDVELRCDPISGHTALYWYRQSLGQGLEFLIYFQGNSAPDKSGLPSDRFSAERTGGSVSTLTIQRTQQEDSAVYLCASSLRDWGLSPLHFGNGTRLTVT.

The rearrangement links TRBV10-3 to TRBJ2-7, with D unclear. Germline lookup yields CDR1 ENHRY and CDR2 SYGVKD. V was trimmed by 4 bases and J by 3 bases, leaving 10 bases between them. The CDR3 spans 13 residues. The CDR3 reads CAISGTINYEQYF. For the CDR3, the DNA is TGTGCCATCAGTGGGACCATTAACTACGAGCAGTACTTC.

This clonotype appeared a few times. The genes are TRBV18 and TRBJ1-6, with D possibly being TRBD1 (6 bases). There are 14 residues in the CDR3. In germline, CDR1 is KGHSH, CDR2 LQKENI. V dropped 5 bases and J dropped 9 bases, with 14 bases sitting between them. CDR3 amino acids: CASSRGEGVSPLHF. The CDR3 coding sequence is TGTGCCAGCTCAAGGGGGGAAGGGGTTTCACCCCTCCACTTT.

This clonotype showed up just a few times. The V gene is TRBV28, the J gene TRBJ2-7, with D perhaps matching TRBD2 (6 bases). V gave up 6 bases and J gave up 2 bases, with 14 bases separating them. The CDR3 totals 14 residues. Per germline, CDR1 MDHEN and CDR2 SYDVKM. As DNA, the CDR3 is TGTGCCAGCAGCCGCGGACTATCCACCTACGAGCAGTACTTC. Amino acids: CASSRGLSTYEQYF.

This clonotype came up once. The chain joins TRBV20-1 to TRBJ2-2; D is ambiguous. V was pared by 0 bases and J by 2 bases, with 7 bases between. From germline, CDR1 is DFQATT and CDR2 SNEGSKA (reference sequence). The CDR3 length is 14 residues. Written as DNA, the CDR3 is TGCAGTGCTAGAGAGGCTATTAACACCGGGGAGCTGTTTTTT. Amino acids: CSAREAINTGELFF.

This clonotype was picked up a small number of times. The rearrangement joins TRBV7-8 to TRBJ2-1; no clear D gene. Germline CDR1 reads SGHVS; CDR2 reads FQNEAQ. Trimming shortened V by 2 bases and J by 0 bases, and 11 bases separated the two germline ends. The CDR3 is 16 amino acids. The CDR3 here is CASSLWVQHSYNEQFF. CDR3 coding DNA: TGTGCCAGCAGCTTATGGGTTCAACACTCCTACAATGAGCAGTTCTTC.